Below are 10 T cell receptor beta chains sequenced from a single sample in a study of T cells in Graves' hyperthyroidism and ophthalmopathy. Regions amplified from RNA transcripts were the TCR beta CDR3 regions. The HTBI set primed first-round TCR CDR3 RT-PCR. A single record per CDR3 protein comes from TCRdb applying MiXCR to the multiplex PCR reads. The table has around 350,000 distinct CDR3 sequences, roughly 25% seen once; the top ten hold less than 75%. What was sequenced was blood. The source of these receptors is a man in his fifties or sixties with Graves' hyperthyroidism.

The V gene is TRBV19, the J gene TRBJ2-2, with 8 bases matching TRBD1. CDR3 size: 15 residues. Per the germline V gene, CDR1 is LNHDA and CDR2 is SQIVND (reference sequence). The J segment lost 4 bases and the V segment lost 4 bases, leaving 5 bases of the junction unmatched. This CDR3 is CASSTRTGSTGELFF. The CDR3 coding sequence is TGTGCCAGTAGTACCCGGACAGGGTCCACCGGGGAGCTGTTTTTT.

The genes are TRBV28 and TRBJ1-6; possibly TRBD1 for D (5 bases). V lost 5 bases, J lost 1 base, and 12 bases lay in between. Germline CDR1 and CDR2: MDHEN and SYDVKM. The CDR3 sequence is 16 residues long. In nucleotides, the CDR3 is TGTGCCAGCAGTGAAGTCAGGGATTCCTATAATTCACCCCTCCACTTT. Amino acids: CASSEVRDSYNSPLHF.

This clonotype has a handful of counts. The chain joins TRBV9 to TRBJ2-3, with 15 bases lining up with TRBD2. The germline CDR1 and CDR2 sequences are SGDLS and YYNGEE. V gave up 4 bases and J gave up 3 bases; unmatched junction bases: 12. CDR3 size: 19 residues. CDR3 protein: CASSRTSGRAGVVTDTQYF. In DNA form, the CDR3 reads TGTGCCAGCAGCAGGACTAGCGGGAGGGCCGGGGTTGTGACAGATACGCAGTATTTT.

This clonotype was observed a single time. V gene TRBV18 combines with J gene TRBJ2-6; tentatively, D is TRBD2 (5 bases). The V and J ends lost 5 bases and 0 bases respectively, with 8 bases between them. CDR1 is KGHSH and CDR2 is LQKENI in the germline V gene. This CDR3 comprises 15 residues. CDR3 bases: TGTGCCAGCTCAACTAGAGACTCTGGGGCCAACGTCCTGACTTTC. The encoded protein is CASSTRDSGANVLTF.

This clonotype was recorded at least ten times. This rearrangement joins TRBV11-2 to TRBJ2-5; possible D gene TRBD2, 5 bases. With 4 bases removed from V and 1 base from J, the gap between germline ends came to 10 bases. The germline gives CDR1 SGHAT, CDR2 FQNNGV. The CDR3 covers 14 residues. The CDR3 DNA sequence: TGTGCCAGCAGCTCCCGAGGGTTCCAAGAGACCCAGTACTTC. Translating gives CASSSRGFQETQYF.

In this sample, this clonotype turned up a few times. This sequence joins TRBV28 and TRBJ1-5; TRBD1 matches at 9 bases. This CDR3 comprises 17 residues. The germline V gene encodes CDR1 MDHEN and CDR2 SYDVKM. J gave up 2 bases and V 5 bases, and 10 bases lay outside the gene matches. The DNA for the CDR3 is TGTGCCAGCAGTCAACTACCACGGACAGGGGGCAATCAGCCCCAGCATTTT. This translates into CASSQLPRTGGNQPQHF.

This sequence joins TRBV6-5 and TRBJ2-2, with 7 bases matching TRBD1. Germline values: CDR1 MNHEY, CDR2 SVGAGI. The CDR3 covers 14 residues. The trim removed 2 bases at V and 5 bases at J, leaving 2 bases unmatched. As DNA, the CDR3 is TGTGCCAGCAGTTACCTACAGGGGACCGGGGAGCTGTTTTTT. Translating it yields CASSYLQGTGELFF.

The chain combines TRBV7-6 with TRBJ2-3; TRBD1 matches at 9 bases. The V gene end was trimmed by 5 bases and the J gene end by 3 bases; junction bases not matched to a gene: 9. Germline loops: CDR1 SGHVS, CDR2 FNYEAQ. The CDR3 contains 16 residues. The CDR3 DNA sequence: TGTGCCAGCAGCGCCACAGGGGGCGGGTTGACAGATACGCAGTATTTT. It codes for CASSATGGGLTDTQYF.

The J gene is TRBJ1-6, the V gene TRBV7-2, with D possibly matching TRBD1 (6 bases). Germline loops: CDR1 SGHTA, CDR2 FQGNSA. The ends were cut back, 1 base at V and 7 bases at J, with 14 bases in the middle. CDR3 length: 16 residues. Here the CDR3 reads CASSLDGGARNSPLHF. The CDR3 bases are TGTGCCAGCAGCTTAGATGGGGGGGCGCGGAATTCACCCCTCCACTTT.

This clonotype has more than one count but fewer than ten. V usage is TRBV6-1 and J usage is TRBJ2-5; 8 bases match TRBD2. V dropped 2 bases and J dropped 3; count of bases not matched to a gene: 5. CDR3 length: 15 residues. Germline CDR1 reads MNHNS; CDR2 reads SASEGT. The CDR3 DNA follows: TGTGCCAGCAGTGAAACAGCGGGAGCTGAAGAGACCCAGTACTTC. Residues: CASSETAGAEETQYF.